These 18 T cell receptor beta chains were sequenced from one sample in a study of blood T cell repertoires in COVID-19. Sequencing used immunoSEQ multiplex PCR; TCRdb keeps in-frame clones, though not all of them. The data contain about 140,000 clones, 60% to 80% of them singletons. The sample taken for sequencing was peripheral blood. Every receptor here comes from a man in his 60s who had recovered from COVID-19.

J is TRBJ1-1 and V is TRBV19; D gene uncertain. The V end lost 1 base, the J end lost 4 bases, and 13 bases lay between the germline ends. This CDR3 has 15 amino acids. CDR1 and CDR2 (germline): LNHDA, SQIVND (reference sequence). Written as DNA, the CDR3 is TGTGCCAGTAGTATAGGGCTCCGTCCGGGCACTGAAGCTTTCTTT. It yields the protein CASSIGLRPGTEAFF.

A single count supports this clone. The V and J genes are TRBV7-3 and TRBJ2-3, with D perhaps matching TRBD2 (6 bases). V was cut by 0 bases and J by 3 bases, with 10 bases left in between. There are 15 residues in the CDR3. Germline-derived CDR1 and CDR2 are SGHTA and FQGTGA. The CDR3 reads CASSLTGSGTDTQYF. The CDR3 nucleotides are TGTGCCAGCAGCTTAACGGGTAGCGGAACAGATACGCAGTATTTT.

CDR3: CASSPRLAVLQETQYF. CDR3 sequence (DNA): TGTGCCAGCTCACCACGTCTAGCGGTACTCCAAGAGACCCAGTACTTC. The chain is built from TRBV18 and TRBJ2-5, with TRBD2 identical over 7 bases. There are 16 residues in the CDR3. After removal of 1 base from V and 1 base from J, the junction contained 6 bases not matched to a gene. The germline gives CDR1 KGHSH, CDR2 LQKENI.

This clone was picked up a small number of times. V is TRBV5-4 and J is TRBJ1-6; D gene uncertain. Germline CDR1 reads SGHNT; CDR2 reads YYREEE (reference sequence). V lost 1 base to trimming and J lost 10 bases, with 18 bases between them. The CDR3 sequence is 16 residues long. CDR3 region: CASSLRQVQSGSPLHF. CDR3 nucleotide sequence: TGTGCCAGCAGCTTGCGGCAGGTTCAAAGTGGGTCACCCCTCCACTTT.

This clone was picked up a small number of times. The V call is TRBV5-4, the J call TRBJ2-1; 14 bases match TRBD2. The CDR3 loop spans 15 amino acids. V trimming: 4 bases; J trimming: 8 bases; junction bases outside the gene matches: 5. CDR1 and CDR2 (germline): SGHNT, YYREEE (reference sequence). CDR3 region: CASSPGLAGGYEQFF. In DNA form, the CDR3 reads TGTGCCAGCAGCCCTGGACTAGCGGGGGGTTATGAGCAGTTCTTC.

Only one count was recorded for this clone. J is TRBJ2-1 and V is TRBV6-2 or TRBV6-3; no firm D call. V lost 2 bases to trimming and J lost 7 bases, with 6 bases between them. The CDR3 totals 12 residues. The germline V gene encodes CDR1 MNHEY and CDR2 SVGEGT. CDR3 DNA: TGTGCCAGCAGTTACACTTTGAATGAGCAGTTCTTC. Residues: CASSYTLNEQFF.

The chain combines TRBV5-8 with TRBJ1-6, with TRBD1 identical over 9 bases. The CDR3 sequence is 17 residues long. Per germline, CDR1 SGHTS and CDR2 YDEGEE. Germline trimming cut 4 bases from V and 3 bases from J; bases unmatched to any gene: 8. In nucleotides, the CDR3 is TGTGCCAGCAGCACACCGACAGGGGGAGGCTATAATTCACCCCTCCACTTT. Amino acid sequence: CASSTPTGGGYNSPLHF.

Here the CDR3 DNA reads TGTGCCAGCAGTCCCCAGATCCGAGCGACTGAAGCTTTCTTT. Its translation: CASSPQIRATEAFF. The chain recombines TRBV6-2 or TRBV6-3 with TRBJ1-1; unclear D gene. There are 14 residues in the CDR3. Per the germline V gene, CDR1 is MNHEY and CDR2 is SVGEGT. V dropped 5 bases and J dropped 5 bases, with 15 bases sitting between them.

The chain carries TRBV18 and TRBJ2-5; D is unclear. V was clipped by 1 base and J by 3 bases, with 6 bases between them. Germline CDR1 KGHSH, CDR2 LQKENI. The CDR3 has 13 amino acids. The CDR3 DNA sequence: TGTGCCAGCTCACCACAACGGGAAGAGACCCAGTACTTC. It specifies CASSPQREETQYF.

This chain connects TRBV9 to TRBJ2-3; tentatively, D is TRBD2 (6 bases). Trimming pared 4 bases from V and 2 bases from J, leaving 14 bases between. This CDR3 comprises 15 residues. Germline CDR1 reads SGDLS; CDR2 reads YYNGEE. In nucleotides, the CDR3 is TGTGCCAGCAGCCTTTGGGGGGAGGACACAGATACGCAGTATTTT. Its translation: CASSLWGEDTDTQYF.

The CDR3 loop is CASSVGSRGELFF. DNA for the CDR3: TGTGCCAGCAGCGTAGGCTCCAGGGGGGAGCTGTTTTTT. This chain uses TRBV9 with TRBJ2-2; D not certain. The germline CDR1 and CDR2 sequences are SGDLS and YYNGEE. The CDR3 length is 13 residues. V shed 0 bases and J shed 8 bases, with 8 bases lying between them.

J is TRBJ2-1 and V is TRBV15, with D possibly being TRBD2 (5 bases). This CDR3 is built from 15 residues. Germline values: CDR1 LNHNV, CDR2 YYDKDF (reference sequence). The V end was cut by 3 bases, the J end by 8 bases, with 17 bases between. CDR3 coding DNA: TGTGCCACCAGCAGGGATCCGTATGAGGGCCATGAGCAGTTCTTC. This encodes CATSRDPYEGHEQFF.

This clone has a single count. The gene calls are TRBV3-1 (or the pseudogene TRBV3-2) and TRBJ1-2; a weak D match, TRBD1 (6 bases). This CDR3 region has 15 residues. Germline CDR1 is LGHDT and CDR2 is YNNKEL (reference sequence). Trimming took off 4 bases at V and 2 bases at J, with 14 bases between the two ends. The CDR3 sequence is CASSPGTLKNYGYTF. CDR3 DNA sequence: TGTGCCAGCAGCCCCGGGACACTCAAGAACTATGGCTACACCTTC.

The rearrangement links TRBV6-2 or TRBV6-3 to TRBJ1-4; 8 nucleotides align to TRBD1. Trimming cost V 6 bases and J 3 bases; bases outside gene matches: 3. Per the germline V gene, CDR1 is MNHEY and CDR2 is SVGEGT. The CDR3 length is 14 residues. CDR3 coding DNA: TGTGCCAGCAGCGCGGACAGGGCTAATGAAAAACTGTTTTTT. Translated, it gives CASSADRANEKLFF.

This clone was seen just once. The chain carries TRBV28 and TRBJ1-4; no reliable D call. The CDR3 length is 16 residues. Per the germline V gene, CDR1 is MDHEN and CDR2 is SYDVKM. V was pared by 2 bases and J by 13 bases, with 23 bases between. The CDR3 region is CASSLGYRVGIEGLFF. The DNA of the CDR3 is TGTGCCAGCAGTTTAGGCTATCGGGTAGGAATAGAAGGACTGTTTTTT.

The chain combines TRBV29-1 with TRBJ2-5, with 9 bases that match TRBD2. The CDR3 contains 14 residues. Trimming removed 3 bases from V and 6 bases from J; junction bases left unmatched: 8. Germline CDR1 SQVTM, CDR2 ANQGSEA. CDR3 nucleotide sequence: TGCAGCGTTGATAGGCGGGAGGGTGAACAGACCCAGTACTTC. As protein: CSVDRREGEQTQYF.

The chain links TRBV28 to TRBJ2-7; 9 nucleotides line up with TRBD2. V shed 6 bases, J shed 5 bases, and the junction held 8 bases outside the gene matches. Germline-derived CDR1 and CDR2 are MDHEN and SYDVKM. The CDR3 sequence is 14 residues long. The CDR3 nucleotides read TGTGCCAGCAGGGCTCCCGGGACTAGCCACGAGCAGTACTTC. Translated: CASRAPGTSHEQYF.

The genes are TRBV30 and TRBJ1-1; 11 nucleotides match TRBD1. V lost 6 bases to trimming and J lost 0 bases; unmatched junction nucleotides: 9. CDR3 length: 16 amino acids. The germline CDR1 and CDR2 sequences are GTSNPN and SVGIG (reference sequence). The CDR3 nucleotides read TGTGCCTGCCATGGGACAGGGGGTCTTATGAACACTGAAGCTTTCTTT. As protein: CACHGTGGLMNTEAFF.